The 18 T cell receptor beta chains below come from one sample, sequenced in a study of cytomegalovirus exposure and HLA in healthy donors. Generated by immunoSEQ multiplex PCR, the TCRdb table keeps only in-frame clones and is missing some. This repertoire shows about 280,000 clones, approximately 88% found once; its top ten account for approximately 0.88%. The material sequenced was PBMCs. All receptors come from a young woman in good health and CMV-seronegative.

The chain recombines TRBV11-3 with TRBJ1-2; D remains unclear. The V and J ends lost 0 bases and 6 bases respectively, with 11 bases between them. The germline CDR1 and CDR2 sequences are SGHNT and YENEEA. This CDR3 is built from 14 residues. The CDR3 spells CASSLDLMRNGYTF. The CDR3 DNA follows: TGTGCCAGCAGCTTAGATCTCATGAGGAATGGCTACACCTTC.

This clone was detected once. The J gene is TRBJ2-1, the V gene TRBV27, with TRBD2 matching over 8 bases. CDR3 length: 16 amino acids. The germline gives CDR1 MNHEY, CDR2 SMNVEV (reference sequence). V dropped 1 base and J dropped 8; count of bases not matched to a gene: 10. Here the CDR3 DNA reads TGTGCCAGCAGTTTATTCTACGGGAGGGCCTGGGATGAGCAGTTCTTC. Protein: CASSLFYGRAWDEQFF.

The sample holds one count of this clone. CDR3 amino acids: CSVDGSASGSVGEQFF. The CDR3 DNA is TGCAGCGTTGACGGGTCGGCTAGCGGGAGCGTTGGTGAGCAGTTCTTC. This chain joins TRBV29-1 and TRBJ2-1; 10 nucleotides align to TRBD2. The CDR3 contains 16 residues. Germline loops: CDR1 SQVTM, CDR2 ANQGSEA. Trimming removed 3 bases from V and 9 bases from J; junction bases left unmatched: 14.

The chain couples TRBV18 to TRBJ1-1; 7 bases are a match to TRBD1. J was trimmed by 5 bases and V by 6 bases; bases with no gene match: 6. The CDR3 extends over 13 amino acids. Germline V lookup: CDR1 KGHSH, CDR2 LQKENI. CDR3 nucleotides: TGTGCCAGCTCCAGGGGGGCGCGGACTGAAGCTTTCTTT. Translated: CASSRGARTEAFF.

This clone occurred once. The V and J genes are TRBV7-8 and TRBJ2-3, with D possibly TRBD2 on 7 matching bases. The CDR3 has 17 amino acids. Germline loops: CDR1 SGHVS, CDR2 FQNEAQ. V lost 5 bases and J 2 bases, leaving 20 bases between the germline ends. CDR3 in DNA: TGTGCCAGCAGCCCAGGAGGGGGGGCGCGTCTCACAGATACGCAGTATTTT. It specifies CASSPGGGARLTDTQYF.

The chain employs TRBV11-2 and TRBJ2-7; 7 bases match TRBD1. This CDR3 has 16 residues. J was trimmed by 5 bases and V by 4 bases; bases with no gene match: 14. Germline V CDR1 and CDR2: SGHAT, FQNNGV. The CDR3 loop reads CASSSYRGRLGHEQYF. The CDR3, as DNA: TGTGCCAGCAGCTCGTACAGGGGTAGGTTAGGCCACGAGCAGTACTTC.

This sequence joins TRBV25-1 and TRBJ2-5, with 10 bases matching TRBD1. J was trimmed by 1 base and V by 2 bases; bases with no gene match: 4. The CDR3 runs to 16 residues. Germline V gives CDR1 MGHDK, CDR2 SYGVNS. CDR3 DNA sequence: TGTGCCAGCAGTGAACTACGGGACAGGGGCCAAGAGACCCAGTACTTC. This gives the protein CASSELRDRGQETQYF.

The CDR3: CASSPLGPAFF. In DNA, the CDR3 is TGTGCCAGCAGCCCTCTGGGCCCCGCTTTCTTT. J is TRBJ1-1 and V is TRBV7-9; no clear D. This CDR3 has 11 residues. V was cut by 5 bases and J by 11 bases, with 12 bases left in between. The germline V gene encodes CDR1 SEHNR and CDR2 FQNEAQ (reference sequence).

DNA of the CDR3: TGTGCCAGCTCACCAGACAGGGGAAGATACAATGAGCAGTTCTTC. It encodes CASSPDRGRYNEQFF. This chain links TRBV18 with TRBJ2-1; 8 bases fit TRBD1. Germline V gives CDR1 KGHSH, CDR2 LQKENI. Trimming cost V 2 bases and J 4 bases; bases outside gene matches: 4. This CDR3 contains 15 residues. The whole variable domain, filled in from reference TRBV18 and TRBJ2-1, reads NAGVMQNPRHLVRRRGQEARLRCSPMKGHSHVYWYRQLPEEGLKFMVYLQKENIIDESGMPKERFSAEFPKEGPSILRIQQVVRGDSAAYFCASSPDRGRYNEQFFGPGTRLTVL.

The chain has TRBV27 and TRBJ2-3; TRBD1 might be the D (6 bases). V was cut by 1 base and J by 1 base, with 6 bases left in between. CDR3 length: 14 amino acids. Germline CDR1 MNHEY, CDR2 SMNVEV (reference sequence). The CDR3 region has the DNA TGTGCCAGCAGTTTATACAGGGGCACAGATACGCAGTATTTT. It is translated as CASSLYRGTDTQYF.

V gene TRBV6-1 combines with J gene TRBJ1-4, with 9 positions matching TRBD1. The CDR3 has 13 amino acids. The J segment lost 13 bases and the V segment lost 2 bases, leaving 5 bases of the junction unmatched. Germline V CDR1 and CDR2: MNHNS, SASEGT. CDR3 DNA: TGTGCCAGCAGTGAAATTCAGGACAGGGGACTGTTTTTT. This sequence encodes CASSEIQDRGLFF.

The J gene is TRBJ2-6, the V gene TRBV28, with a possible D match to TRBD1 (5 bases). Per the germline V gene, CDR1 is MDHEN and CDR2 is SYDVKM. Between the trimmed V and J ends, which lost 7 bases and 0 bases, there was a span of 25 bases. This CDR3 contains 20 residues. CDR3 nucleotides: TGTGCCAGCAAGCCGGCGATACTTAGACAGACACACTCTGGGGCCAACGTCCTGACTTTC. Translating gives CASKPAILRQTHSGANVLTF.

CDR3 protein: CASSNPDRGYYEQYF. The CDR3 DNA sequence: TGTGCCAGCAGCAATCCCGACAGGGGGTATTACGAGCAGTACTTC. The rearrangement joins TRBV5-5 to TRBJ2-7; 9 nucleotides line up with TRBD1. Germline V gene lookup returns CDR1 SGHKS and CDR2 YYEKEE (reference sequence). The CDR3 runs 15 residues. With V trimmed by 4 bases and J by 4 bases, 9 bases remained unmatched.

Of note for this clone: At one boundary the junction diverges from the germline segment, which might be a read error. This chain uses TRBV10-3 with TRBJ2-1; TRBD2 might be the D (6 bases). CDR1 is ENHRY, CDR2 SYGVKD, per germline. The CDR3 spans 13 residues. This CDR3 is CAITGASHNEQFF. In DNA, the CDR3 is TGTGCCATTACGGGAGCCTCCCACAATGAGCAGTTCTTC.

This clone was counted a single time. This chain links TRBV10-2 with TRBJ1-2, with 10 bases identical to TRBD1. Germline V gene data show CDR1 as WSHSY and CDR2 as SAAADI. With V trimmed by 5 bases and J by 4 bases, 4 bases remained unmatched. The CDR3 covers 14 residues. CDR3 loop: CASSRQGALYGYTF. The CDR3 nucleotides read TGCGCCAGCAGTCGACAGGGGGCCCTCTATGGCTACACCTTC.

The chain recombines TRBV15 with TRBJ2-1; 9 bases agree with TRBD2. CDR3 size: 15 residues. The germline V gene encodes CDR1 LNHNV and CDR2 YYDKDF (reference sequence). The V segment lost 4 bases and the J segment 6 bases; nucleotides outside the gene matches: 7. The CDR3 protein is CATSTKTSGSNEQFF. In DNA, the CDR3 is TGTGCCACCAGCACGAAGACTAGCGGCAGCAATGAGCAGTTCTTC.

This chain uses TRBV2 with TRBJ1-2; D unclear. The CDR3 has 15 residues. V lost 0 bases and J lost 8, with 16 bases in between. Germline V gene lookup returns CDR1 SNHLY and CDR2 FYNNEI. The CDR3 loop reads CASSEARSGEGGYTF. The CDR3 nucleotides are TGTGCCAGCAGTGAAGCGCGTTCCGGGGAAGGCGGCTACACCTTC.

The chain couples TRBV2 to TRBJ2-6, with D maybe TRBD1 (5 bases). V shed 4 bases and J shed 2 bases, with 12 bases lying between them. There are 16 residues in the CDR3. Germline CDR1 and CDR2: SNHLY and FYNNEI. CDR3 loop: CASSGPQGPGANVLTF. The DNA for the CDR3 is TGTGCCAGCAGTGGACCCCAGGGTCCTGGGGCCAACGTCCTGACTTTC.